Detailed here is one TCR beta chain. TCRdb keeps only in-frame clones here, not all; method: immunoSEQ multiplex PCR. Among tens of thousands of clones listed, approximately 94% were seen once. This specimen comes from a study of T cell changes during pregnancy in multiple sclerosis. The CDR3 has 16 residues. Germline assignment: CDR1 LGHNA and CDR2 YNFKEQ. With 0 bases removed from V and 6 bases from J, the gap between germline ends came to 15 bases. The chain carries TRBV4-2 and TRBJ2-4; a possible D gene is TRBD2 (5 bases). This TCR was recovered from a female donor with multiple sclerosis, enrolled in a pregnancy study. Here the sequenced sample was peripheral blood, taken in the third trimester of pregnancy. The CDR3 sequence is CASSQEGSGLGNIQYF. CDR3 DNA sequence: TGTGCCAGCAGCCAAGAAGGGTCGGGATTGGGAAACATTCAGTACTTC.